These T cell receptor beta chains were read from a single sample in a study of cytomegalovirus exposure and HLA in healthy donors. Sequenced by immunoSEQ multiplex PCR; TCRdb stores in-frame clones only, minus some. Of under 300,000 clones listed, roughly 89% are singletons. The sequenced material came from PBMCs. The receptors were gathered from a woman between 18 and 29 years old in good health and CMV-seronegative. Both conserved end residues are part of each CDR3. A D gene is named only where the DNA matches it firmly. For some rows the clone size is stated as once, few or many, or as a class when expanded; others skip it.

D gene	clone size	CDR3 length	V gene	J gene	CDR3 DNA	CDR3 protein
TRBD1	.	14	TRBV27	TRBJ1-1	TGTGCCAGCAGTTTATACAGGGGGGGGACTGAAGCTTTCTTT	CASSLYRGGTEAFF
TRBD1	.	15	TRBV6-5	TRBJ1-6	TGTGCCAGCAGTTACTCTGGGACAGGGGGTTCACCCCTCCACTTT	CASSYSGTGGSPLHF
.	.	15	TRBV7-9	TRBJ1-5	TGTGCCAGCAGTTCCCAGGGGACGGGCAATCAGCCCCAGCATTTT	CASSSQGTGNQPQHF
TRBD2	.	16	TRBV6-6	TRBJ2-3	TGTGCCAGCAGTCAATTGGGACTAGCGGGGGTGGATACGCAGTATTTT	CASSQLGLAGVDTQYF
TRBD1	.	16	TRBV9	TRBJ2-5	TGTGCCAGCAGCGCGTCGACAGGGTGGGGGCAAGAGACCCAGTACTTC	CASSASTGWGQETQYF
TRBD1	.	12	TRBV28	TRBJ2-3	TGTGCCAGCAGCCAGGGACAGGGAACGCAGTATTTT	CASSQGQGTQYF
.	.	14	TRBV27	TRBJ2-3	TGTGCCAGCAGTACCCCGCCTAGCTTAGATACGCAGTATTTT	CASSTPPSLDTQYF
.	few	14	TRBV18	TRBJ1-2	TGTGCCAGCTCACCTGGTTCAGGGAATTATGGCTACACCTTC	CASSPGSGNYGYTF
.	.	17	TRBV4-3	TRBJ2-7	TGCGCCAGCAGCCAAGAGGCCTATAGCGTTAGCTCCTACGAGCAGTACTTC	CASSQEAYSVSSYEQYF
TRBD1	.	16	TRBV6-5	TRBJ2-7	TGTGCCAGCAGTTACTCGCAGGGGGCTAGATCCTACGAGCAGTACTTC	CASSYSQGARSYEQYF
TRBD2	.	19	TRBV4-3	TRBJ2-1	TGCGCCAGCAGCCAAGATATAACTAGCGGGGGGGCCGTCTACAATGAGCAGTTCTTC	CASSQDITSGGAVYNEQFF
.	.	13	TRBV5-6	TRBJ1-2	TGTGCCAGCAGCTTGGGGCATACCTATGGCTACACCTTC	CASSLGHTYGYTF
TRBD1	.	15	TRBV6-5	TRBJ1-1	TGTGCCAGCAGTCCGGACAGGGGGAGGAACACTGAAGCTTTCTTT	CASSPDRGRNTEAFF
.	.	16	TRBV19	TRBJ1-1	TGTGCCAGTAGTATAGATCGGGGTCGGCTGAACACTGAAGCTTTCTTT	CASSIDRGRLNTEAFF
.	.	16	TRBV19	TRBJ2-3	TGTGCCAGTAGTACATTTGGACTCCTGCACACAGATACGCAGTATTTT	CASSTFGLLHTDTQYF
.	.	14	TRBV28	TRBJ1-2	TGTGCCAGCAGCCTGACGACAGGCATCTATGGCTACACCTTC	CASSLTTGIYGYTF
TRBD1	.	16	TRBV9	TRBJ1-4	TGTGCCAGCAGCCCAGGAAGGGGGCGATATAATGAAGAACTGTTTTTT	CASSPGRGRYNEELFF
TRBD1	.	14	TRBV30	TRBJ1-2	TGTGCCTGGGACAGGGACAGGGCAAACTATGGCTACACCTTC	CAWDRDRANYGYTF
.	.	14	TRBV7-2	TRBJ2-5	TGTGCCAGCAGCCTACGAGGGGGTCGGGAGACCCAGTACTTC	CASSLRGGRETQYF
TRBD2	.	16	TRBV5-1	TRBJ2-3	TGCGCCAGCAGCTTGGTTAGCGGGGGGTTCACAGATACGCAGTATTTT	CASSLVSGGFTDTQYF
.	.	12	TRBV29-1	TRBJ1-1	TGCAGCGTTTTCAGGGGGAACACTGAAGCTTTCTTT	CSVFRGNTEAFF
.	.	14	TRBV27	TRBJ2-1	TGTGCCAGCAGTTCCGGGACTGGATACAATGAGCAGTTCTTC	CASSSGTGYNEQFF
.	.	15	TRBV27	TRBJ1-2	TGTGCCAGCAGTTTAAGCTTAGCGTACCCATATGGCTACACCTTC	CASSLSLAYPYGYTF
.	once	14	TRBV10-1	TRBJ2-3	TGCGCCACCCCACGAAAGGACTACACAGATACGCAGTATTTT	CATPRKDYTDTQYF
TRBD2	.	15	TRBV6-5	TRBJ2-1	TGTGCCAGCAGTTACACTCCGACTAGCTGGAATGAGCAGTTCTTC	CASSYTPTSWNEQFF
.	.	16	TRBV7-6	TRBJ1-1	TGTGCCAGCAGCTCCCGACAAAGGAGGGGGAACACTGAAGCTTTCTTT	CASSSRQRRGNTEAFF
.	.	15	TRBV5-1	TRBJ2-2	TGCGCCAGCAGCTTGGGGTTTCAGGGCGCCGGGGAGCTGTTTTTT	CASSLGFQGAGELFF
TRBD2	.	15	TRBV6-6	TRBJ2-7	TGTGCCAGCACCCTCAGCGGGGTCTACTCCTACGAGCAGTACTTC	CASTLSGVYSYEQYF
.	.	14	TRBV7-2	TRBJ2-4	TGTGCCAGCAGCCCAGGGGGGCCAGTCTACATTCAGTACTTC	CASSPGGPVYIQYF